A selection of T cell receptor beta chains follows, all from one sample in a study of shared T cell receptors in the human thymus. Sequencing was performed with immunoSEQ multiplex PCR; in TCRdb, only in-frame clones are kept and a portion is missing. Of hundreds of thousands of clones listed, about 89% are singletons. In addition, the sample was reused for a study of human thymus T cells.

Material: thymocytes. The receptors originated from a boy in the first two years of life with a congenital heart defect. Both conserved end residues are part of each CDR3. A D gene is named only where the DNA matches it firmly. A clone size is listed for some rows: how often the clone was seen (once, few, many), or a class if it is expanded.

v_gene	d_gene	abundance	j_gene	CDR3nt	CDR3aa
TRBV4-2	TRBD2	-	TRBJ2-2	TGTGCCAGCAGCCAAGTCATACTAGCGGGGGGGCGTGACACCGGGGAGCTGTTTTTT	CASSQVILAGGRDTGELFF
TRBV28	-	-	TRBJ2-6	TGTGCCAGCAGCCGGAAAGAAGACAGAAGCTCTGGGGCCAACGTCCTGACTTTC	CASSRKEDRSSGANVLTF
TRBV28	-	-	TRBJ1-5	TGTGCCAGCAGTGCATCACCGAGGGTTTATAGCAATCAGCCCCAGCATTTT	CASSASPRVYSNQPQHF
TRBV27	TRBD1	-	TRBJ2-5	TGTGCCAGCACTCCGGGACAGGGGAGTGAGACCCAGTACTTC	CASTPGQGSETQYF
TRBV27	TRBD2	-	TRBJ2-4	TGTGCCAGCAGTTTTCTTCGGGAGGGGGCCAAAAACATTCAGTACTTC	CASSFLREGAKNIQYF
TRBV6-1	-	-	TRBJ2-1	TGTGCCAGCGAAAAGGGGCGGTACAATGAGCAGTTCTTC	CASEKGRYNEQFF
TRBV30	-	-	TRBJ1-4	TGTGCCTGGAGGCCCGGGGGGGGACGGAAAAATGAAAAACTGTTTTTT	CAWRPGGGRKNEKLFF
TRBV5-6	-	few	TRBJ1-6	TGTGCCAGCAGGGGAGCAATGGGATCACCCCTCCACTTT	CASRGAMGSPLHF
TRBV29-1	-	-	TRBJ2-7	TGCAGCGTTGAATCAGGCCCGGGGTGGGAGCAGTACTTC	CSVESGPGWEQYF
TRBV15	TRBD2	once	TRBJ2-3	TGTGCCACCAGCCCCGATCCGGGACTATACTCGGGCACAGATACGCAGTATTTT	CATSPDPGLYSGTDTQYF
TRBV4-3	TRBD1	-	TRBJ1-2	TGCGCCAGCAGCCCCTCCCTGGGACCGGGACAGTTGAACTATGGCTACACCTTC	CASSPSLGPGQLNYGYTF
TRBV10-1	-	-	TRBJ1-5	TGCGCCAGCAAATCAGGTGGTAGCAATCAGCCCCAGCATTTT	CASKSGGSNQPQHF
TRBV4-3	-	-	TRBJ2-7	TGCGCCAGCAGCCATTATAAGAGCTCCTACGAGCAGTACTTC	CASSHYKSSYEQYF
TRBV5-6	TRBD1	-	TRBJ2-1	TGTGCCAGCACCCCCGAGGCAGGGGGCTACAATGAGCAGTTCTTC	CASTPEAGGYNEQFF
TRBV19	TRBD1	-	TRBJ2-7	TGTGCCAGTAGTAGGGACCGGGACAGCGGACTTGGCGAGCAGTACTTC	CASSRDRDSGLGEQYF
TRBV28	TRBD1	-	TRBJ1-4	TGTGCCAGCAGTCGGACAGGGGCAACTAATGAAAAACTGTTTTTT	CASSRTGATNEKLFF